The entry below gives a single TCR beta chain sequence along with its context. The antigen remains undetermined. The sample is drawn from a study of T-cell memory formation after mild COVID-19. Trimming took 7 bases from V and 3 from J, leaving 7 bases between them. Germline V gene data show CDR1 as SGHRS and CDR2 as YFSETQ. The CDR3 sequence is 11 residues long. Study outcomes and limitations: A subset of responding clones appeared in pre-infection memory, suggesting cross-reactive memory joined. Clonal second-wave expansions that peaked on day 37 had unconfirmed SARS-CoV-2 specificity.

cDNA libraries for TCR alpha and TCR beta, carrying sample barcodes and UMIs, came from 5'RACE with constant-segment primers. TCRdb re-called the 5' RACE reads with MiXCR, one entry per CDR3 protein. The sample has approximately 410,000 distinct CDR3 sequences, 20% to 30% seen once. This clonotype was sampled from an adult woman who had mild COVID-19 (a few samples of this study predate the infection). Cell type and time point are not known. Sequences were obtained from PBMCs or a T cell subset sorted from them (not recorded which). The chain joins TRBV5-1 to TRBJ1-1; D unresolved. The CDR3, as DNA: TGCGCCAGCCTGACGGACACTGAAGCTTTCTTT. As protein: CASLTDTEAFF.